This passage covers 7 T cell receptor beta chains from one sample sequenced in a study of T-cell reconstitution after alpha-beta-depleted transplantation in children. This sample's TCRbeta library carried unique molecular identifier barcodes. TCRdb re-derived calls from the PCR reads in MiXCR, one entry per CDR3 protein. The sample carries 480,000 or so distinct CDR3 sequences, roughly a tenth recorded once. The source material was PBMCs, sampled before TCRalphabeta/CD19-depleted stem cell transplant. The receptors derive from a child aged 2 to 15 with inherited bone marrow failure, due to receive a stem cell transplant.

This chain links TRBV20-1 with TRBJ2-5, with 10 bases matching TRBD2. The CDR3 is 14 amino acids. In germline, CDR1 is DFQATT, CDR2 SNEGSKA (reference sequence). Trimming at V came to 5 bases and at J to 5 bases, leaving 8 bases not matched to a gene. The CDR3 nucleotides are TGCAGTGCTGGAACTAGCGGGATGGGGGAGACCCAGTACTTC. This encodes CSAGTSGMGETQYF.

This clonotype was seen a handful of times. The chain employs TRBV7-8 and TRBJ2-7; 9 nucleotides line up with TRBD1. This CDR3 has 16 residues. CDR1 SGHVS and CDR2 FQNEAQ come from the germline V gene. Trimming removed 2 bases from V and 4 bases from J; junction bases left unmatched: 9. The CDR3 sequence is CASSLYYPGQGYEQYF. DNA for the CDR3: TGTGCCAGCAGCTTATACTACCCGGGACAGGGTTACGAGCAGTACTTC.

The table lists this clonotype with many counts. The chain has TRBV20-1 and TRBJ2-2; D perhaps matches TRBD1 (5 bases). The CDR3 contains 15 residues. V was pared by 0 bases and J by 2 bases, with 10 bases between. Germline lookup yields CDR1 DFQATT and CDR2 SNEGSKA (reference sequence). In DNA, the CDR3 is TGCAGTGCTAGAGATCAGGGCAGTAACACCGGGGAGCTGTTTTTT. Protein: CSARDQGSNTGELFF.

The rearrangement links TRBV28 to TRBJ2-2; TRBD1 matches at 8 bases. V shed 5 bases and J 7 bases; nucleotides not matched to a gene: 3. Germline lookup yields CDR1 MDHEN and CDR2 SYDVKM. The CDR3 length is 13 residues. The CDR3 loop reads CASSTGGNGELFF. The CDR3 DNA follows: TGTGCCAGCAGTACAGGGGGGAACGGGGAGCTGTTTTTT.

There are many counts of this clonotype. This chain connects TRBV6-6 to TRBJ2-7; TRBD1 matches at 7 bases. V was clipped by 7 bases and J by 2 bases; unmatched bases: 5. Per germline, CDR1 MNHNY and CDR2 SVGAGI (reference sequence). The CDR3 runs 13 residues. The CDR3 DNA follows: TGTGCCAGCACCGACAGGGCAACCTACGAGCAGTACTTC. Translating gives CASTDRATYEQYF.

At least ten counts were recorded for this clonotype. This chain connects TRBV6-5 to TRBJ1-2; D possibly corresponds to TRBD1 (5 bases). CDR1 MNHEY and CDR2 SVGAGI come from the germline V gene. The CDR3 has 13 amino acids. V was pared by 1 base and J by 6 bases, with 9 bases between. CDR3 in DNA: TGTGCCAGCAGTTACTGGCAGGGAGATGGCTACACCTTC. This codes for CASSYWQGDGYTF.

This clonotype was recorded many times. The CDR3 coding sequence is TGTGCCAGCAGTCCACCCATAGCGGGAGGGGGGGAGACCCAGTACTTC. Protein product: CASSPPIAGGGETQYF. The J gene is TRBJ2-5, the V gene TRBV12-3 or TRBV12-4; 11 bases align to TRBD2. The CDR3 covers 16 residues. V dropped 5 bases and J dropped 5; count of bases not matched to a gene: 10.